Each of the 14 T cell receptor beta chains below was sequenced from the same sample in a study of blood T cell repertoires in COVID-19. This table comes from immunoSEQ multiplex PCR, and its TCRdb copy is limited to in-frame clones, with some not included. The sample has 330,000 or so clones; more than 70% are singletons. The material sequenced was PBMCs or T cells enriched from blood (not recorded which). These receptors came from a middle-aged man in a cohort exposed to, infected with or recovered from COVID-19 (not recorded which).

V usage is TRBV6-5 and J usage is TRBJ2-1; 10 positions agree with TRBD1. V was pared by 8 bases and J by 7 bases, with 5 bases of the junction left unmatched. CDR1 and CDR2 from the germline V gene are MNHEY and SVGAGI. The CDR3 runs 13 residues. Here the CDR3 reads CASEGTGANEQFF. Here the CDR3 DNA reads TGTGCCAGCGAAGGGACAGGGGCGAATGAGCAGTTCTTC.

This rearrangement joins TRBV5-1 to TRBJ2-3, with 8 bases identical to TRBD2. Trimming took 4 bases from V and 2 from J; bases not matched to a gene: 6. The CDR3 has 15 amino acids. Germline loops: CDR1 SGHRS, CDR2 YFSETQ. The CDR3 DNA reads TGCGCCAGCAGCCCAAGGGGACTAGACACAGATACGCAGTATTTT. Protein product: CASSPRGLDTDTQYF.

The chain employs TRBV6-5 and TRBJ1-3, with 8 bases fitting TRBD1. Per the germline V gene, CDR1 is MNHEY and CDR2 is SVGAGI. The CDR3 contains 14 residues. The junction had 6 bases not matched to a gene; V was cut back by 7 bases and J by 4 bases. CDR3 DNA: TGTGCCAGCACTTCAACAGGGGGAGGAAACACCATATATTTT. Its translation: CASTSTGGGNTIYF.

The gene calls are TRBV3-1 (or the pseudogene TRBV3-2) and TRBJ1-5; 7 nucleotides align to TRBD1. The V gene end was trimmed by 4 bases and the J gene end by 0 bases; junction bases not matched to a gene: 6. Germline lookup yields CDR1 LGHDT and CDR2 YNNKEL (reference sequence). The CDR3 is 16 residues long. DNA of the CDR3: TGTGCCAGCAGCCTTGGGACAGTATATAGCAATCAGCCCCAGCATTTT. Encoded protein: CASSLGTVYSNQPQHF.

This chain connects TRBV21-1 to TRBJ1-6; the D call TRBD1 from the table was never checked on the DNA. TRBV21-1 is labeled a pseudogene. The CDR3 runs to 15 residues. The DNA of the CDR3 is TGTGCCAGCAGCAAAGGTTGCAGGGGTGGGTCACCCCTCCACTTT. Translation: CASSKGCRGGSPLHF.

This clone appeared once. The V gene is TRBV5-8, the J gene TRBJ2-1; 8 bases align to TRBD2. CDR3 length: 13 amino acids. J lost 7 bases, V lost 1 base, and 1 base had no gene match. In germline, CDR1 is SGHTS, CDR2 YDEGEE. CDR3 loop: CASSLSGGNEQFF. The CDR3 nucleotides are TGTGCCAGCAGCTTGTCGGGAGGGAATGAGCAGTTCTTC.

The chain carries TRBV4-2 and TRBJ1-4; D is possibly TRBD1 (5 bases). V lost 5 bases to trimming and J lost 0 bases, with 7 bases between them. The germline V gene has CDR1 LGHNA and CDR2 YNFKEQ. The CDR3 runs to 14 residues. CDR3 sequence (DNA): TGTGCCAGCAGCGTACAGGCAACTAATGAAAAACTGTTTTTT. Translated: CASSVQATNEKLFF.

The chain links TRBV18 to TRBJ2-1; weak D call: TRBD1 (6 bases). V lost 5 bases and J 8 bases, leaving 10 bases between the germline ends. There are 12 residues in the CDR3. Germline CDR1 reads KGHSH; CDR2 reads LQKENI. For the CDR3, the DNA is TGTGCCAGCTCAAACAGGGTGGATGAGCAGTTCTTC. Translated, it gives CASSNRVDEQFF.

The DNA of the CDR3 is TGCGCCAGCAGCTTCGGGAACAATCAGCCCCAGCATTTT. Its translation is CASSFGNNQPQHF. V usage is TRBV5-1 and J usage is TRBJ1-5; the D is unclear. This CDR3 region has 13 residues. The germline V and J ends were trimmed by 2 bases and 3 bases, with 6 bases remaining between them. Germline V CDR1 and CDR2: SGHRS, YFSETQ.

The chain joins TRBV29-1 to TRBJ2-1, with 14 positions matching TRBD2. This CDR3 contains 17 residues. CDR1 SQVTM and CDR2 ANQGSEA come from the germline V gene. The junction had 8 bases not matched to a gene; V was cut back by 4 bases and J by 3 bases. The CDR3 DNA is TGCAGCGTTGGGGGGACTAGCGGGAGAGGAATCTACAATGAGCAGTTCTTC. It translates to CSVGGTSGRGIYNEQFF.

This sequence joins TRBV19 and TRBJ1-4; 9 bases agree with TRBD1. CDR1 and CDR2 (germline): LNHDA, SQIVND (reference sequence). The CDR3 covers 13 residues. The J segment lost 7 bases and the V segment lost 5 bases, leaving 2 bases of the junction unmatched. CDR3 region: CASSVGQGEKLFF. For the CDR3, the DNA is TGTGCCAGTAGTGTGGGACAGGGTGAAAAACTGTTTTTT.

This clone was recorded once. The chain recombines TRBV9 with TRBJ2-2; D is perhaps TRBD1 (6 bases). Looked up from germline, CDR1 is SGDLS and CDR2 is YYNGEE. This CDR3 spans 15 amino acids. V shed 0 bases and J shed 5 bases, with 11 bases lying between them. CDR3 in DNA: TGTGCCAGCAGCGTAGCAGGGGCAGGGACCGGGGAGCTGTTTTTT. Translated: CASSVAGAGTGELFF.

The J gene is TRBJ2-2, the V gene TRBV15; D unclear. Between the trimmed V and J ends, which lost 0 bases and 7 bases, there was a span of 12 bases. The germline V gene has CDR1 LNHNV and CDR2 YYDKDF (reference sequence). This CDR3 has 15 amino acids. CDR3 residues: CATSRDIRRSGELFF. CDR3 DNA sequence: TGTGCCACCAGCAGAGATATCAGGCGTAGCGGGGAGCTGTTTTTT.

V usage is TRBV28 and J usage is TRBJ1-6; D remains unclear. V lost 2 bases, J lost 5 bases, and 7 bases lay in between. CDR1 MDHEN and CDR2 SYDVKM come from the germline V gene. The CDR3 has 14 amino acids. CDR3 nucleotide sequence: TGTGCCAGCAGTTTACAACTAAATAATTCACCCCTCCACTTT. It encodes CASSLQLNNSPLHF. Supplemented by reference TRBV28 and TRBJ1-6, the full variable domain reads DVKVTQSSRYLVKRTGEKVFLECVQDMDHENMFWYRQDPGLGLRLIYFSYDVKMKEKGDIPEGYSVSREKKERFSLILESASTNQTSMYLCASSLQLNNSPLHFGNGTRLTVT.